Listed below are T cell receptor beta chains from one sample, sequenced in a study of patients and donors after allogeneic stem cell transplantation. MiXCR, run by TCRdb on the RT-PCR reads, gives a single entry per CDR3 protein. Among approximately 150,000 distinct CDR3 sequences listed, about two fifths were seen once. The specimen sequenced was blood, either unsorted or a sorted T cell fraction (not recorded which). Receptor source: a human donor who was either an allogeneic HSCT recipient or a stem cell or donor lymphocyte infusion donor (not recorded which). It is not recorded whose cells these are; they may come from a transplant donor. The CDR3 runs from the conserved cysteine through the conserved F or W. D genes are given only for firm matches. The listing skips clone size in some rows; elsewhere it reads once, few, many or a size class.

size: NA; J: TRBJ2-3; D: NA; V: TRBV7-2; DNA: TGTGCCAGCAGCTTAGAGGGGGGGCAAACAGATACGCAGTATTTT; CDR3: CASSLEGGQTDTQYF
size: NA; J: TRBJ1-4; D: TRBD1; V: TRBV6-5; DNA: TGTGCCAGCAGCCACTGGACAGGGGCGGATGAAAAACTGTTTTTT; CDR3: CASSHWTGADEKLFF
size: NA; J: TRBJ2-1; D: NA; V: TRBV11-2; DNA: TGTGCCAGCAGCTCCCCGACCACCTCCTACAATGAGCAGTTCTTC; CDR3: CASSSPTTSYNEQFF
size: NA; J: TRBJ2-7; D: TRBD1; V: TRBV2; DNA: TGTGCCGTACGGACAGGGGTCGGCGAGCAGTACTTC; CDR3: CAVRTGVGEQYF
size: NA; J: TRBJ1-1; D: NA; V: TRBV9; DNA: TGTGCCAGCAGCGTAGCTCTCGCGCCACCTAATACTGAAGCTTTCTTT; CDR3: CASSVALAPPNTEAFF
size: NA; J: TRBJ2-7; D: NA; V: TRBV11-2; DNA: TGTGCCAGCAGCTTAGTCGGCCAAACAAGCTCCTACGAGCAGTACTTC; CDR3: CASSLVGQTSSYEQYF
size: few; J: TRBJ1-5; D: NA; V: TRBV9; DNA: TGTGCCAGCAGCCGAGATTCGGGGCAAGATCAGCCCCAGCATTTT; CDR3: CASSRDSGQDQPQHF
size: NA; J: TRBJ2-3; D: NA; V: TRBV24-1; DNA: TGTGCCACCCTGAGCAGCACAGATACGCAGTATTTT; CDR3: CATLSSTDTQYF
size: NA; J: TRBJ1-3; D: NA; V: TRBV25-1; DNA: TGTGCCAGCAGTGAATCAGTACCCGGAAACACCATATATTTT; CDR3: CASSESVPGNTIYF
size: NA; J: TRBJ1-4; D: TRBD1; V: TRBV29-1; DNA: TGCAGCGTGGGCGGACAGGGAGGAACTAATGAAAAACTGTTTTTT; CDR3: CSVGGQGGTNEKLFF
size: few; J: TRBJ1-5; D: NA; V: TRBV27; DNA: TGTGCCAGCCGAAGGGGGAATCAGCCCCAGCATTTT; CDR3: CASRRGNQPQHF
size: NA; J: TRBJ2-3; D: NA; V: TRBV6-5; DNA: TGTGCCAGCAGTTATGCAAGGATTACAGATACGCAGTATTTT; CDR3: CASSYARITDTQYF
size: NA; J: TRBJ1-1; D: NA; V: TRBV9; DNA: TGTGCCAGCAGCGTCGGGCCAGATACTAAGAACACTGAAGCTTTCTTT; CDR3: CASSVGPDTKNTEAFF
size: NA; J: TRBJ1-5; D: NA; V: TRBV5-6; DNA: TGTGCCAGCAGCTTGGGGGCCTGGGGCAATCAGCCCCAGCATTTT; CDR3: CASSLGAWGNQPQHF
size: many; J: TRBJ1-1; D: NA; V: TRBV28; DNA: TGTGCCAGTCTGGACAGTGAGACTGAAGCTTTCTTT; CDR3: CASLDSETEAFF
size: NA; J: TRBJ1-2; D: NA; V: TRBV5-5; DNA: TGTGCCAGCAGCACGGGACGATTAAATGGCTACACCTTC; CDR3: CASSTGRLNGYTF
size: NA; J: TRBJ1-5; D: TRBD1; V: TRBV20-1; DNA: TGCAGTGCTAGCCCCCGGGACAGGGGGGAACAGCCCCAGCATTTT; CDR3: CSASPRDRGEQPQHF
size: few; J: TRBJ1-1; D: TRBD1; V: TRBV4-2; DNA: TGTGCCAGCAGCCAAGATTTACCCCGGGACACAGGGGTTCACACTGAAGCTTTCTTT; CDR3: CASSQDLPRDTGVHTEAFF
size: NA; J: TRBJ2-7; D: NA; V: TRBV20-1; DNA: TGCAGTGCTGGCGGGCAGTACTTC; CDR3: CSAGGQYF
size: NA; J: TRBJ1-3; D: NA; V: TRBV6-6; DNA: TGTGCCAGCAGTTACGTCGTCCCCACTAAATATTTT; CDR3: CASSYVVPTKYF
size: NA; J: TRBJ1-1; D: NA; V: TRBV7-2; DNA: TGTGCCAGCAGCTTATATAGCCCCAAGGAGGGGCGATGGGACACTGAAGCTTTCTTT; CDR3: CASSLYSPKEGRWDTEAFF
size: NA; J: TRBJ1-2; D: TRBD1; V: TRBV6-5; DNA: TGTGTCAGCAGTTACTTGGGACAGGGAGGGAATGGCTACACCTTC; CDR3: CVSSYLGQGGNGYTF
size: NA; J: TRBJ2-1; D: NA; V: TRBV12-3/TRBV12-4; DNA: TGTGCCAGCAGTTTAACTCTAGCTGTTGAGCAGTTCTTC; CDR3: CASSLTLAVEQFF
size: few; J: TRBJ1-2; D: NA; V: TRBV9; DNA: TGTGCCAGCAGCGTAGATGGCCGCGGTAACTATGGCTACACCTTC; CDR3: CASSVDGRGNYGYTF
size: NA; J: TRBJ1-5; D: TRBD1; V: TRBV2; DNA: TGTGCCAGCAGGCTCGACAGGGGAGGACAGCCCCAGCATTTT; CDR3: CASRLDRGGQPQHF
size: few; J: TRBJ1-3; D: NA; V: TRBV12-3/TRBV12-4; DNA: TGTGCCAGCAGTTCGGTTCGGGCCCCAAATCTAAACACCATATATTTT; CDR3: CASSSVRAPNLNTIYF
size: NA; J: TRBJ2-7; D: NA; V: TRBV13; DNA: TGTGCCAGCAGCTCTGGCAGGGGCCCCTACGAGCAGTACTTC; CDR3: CASSSGRGPYEQYF
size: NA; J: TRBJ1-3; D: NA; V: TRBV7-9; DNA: TGTGCCAGCAGCTTAGAGGCCTACCCTGGAAACACCATATATTTT; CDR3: CASSLEAYPGNTIYF
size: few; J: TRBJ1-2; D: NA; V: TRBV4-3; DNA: TGCGCCAGCAGCCAAGAATCGGGGGTTAACTATGGCTACACCTTC; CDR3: CASSQESGVNYGYTF
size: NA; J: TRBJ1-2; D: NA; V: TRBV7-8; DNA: TGTGCCAGCAGCTTAGCGGGGATACCGCGGGATAACTATGGCTACACCTTC; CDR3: CASSLAGIPRDNYGYTF
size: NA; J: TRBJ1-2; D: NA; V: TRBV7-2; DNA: TGTGCCAGCAGCCTAAGAACACCTAACTATGGCTACACCTTC; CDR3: CASSLRTPNYGYTF
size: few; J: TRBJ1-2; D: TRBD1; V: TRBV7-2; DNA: TGTGCCAGCAGCACAGGGGACAGGGGGTTTTATGGCTACACCTTC; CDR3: CASSTGDRGFYGYTF
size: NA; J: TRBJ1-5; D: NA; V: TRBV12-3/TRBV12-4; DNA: TGTGCCGTTGGGGCCCTAGGCAATCAGCCCCAGCATTTT; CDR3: CAVGALGNQPQHF
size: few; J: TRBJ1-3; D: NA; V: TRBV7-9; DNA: TGTGCCAGCAGCTTAGAGTCAGGGCCTGGAAACACCATATATTTT; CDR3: CASSLESGPGNTIYF
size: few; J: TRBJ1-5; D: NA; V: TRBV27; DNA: TGTGCCAGCAGTCCCCAGGTCAATCAGCCCCAGCATTTT; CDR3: CASSPQVNQPQHF
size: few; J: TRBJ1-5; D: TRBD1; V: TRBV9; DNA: TGTGCCAGCAGCGTGACAGGGGGATATCAGCCCCAGCATTTT; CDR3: CASSVTGGYQPQHF
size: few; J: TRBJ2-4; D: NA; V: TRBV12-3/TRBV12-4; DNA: TGTGCCAGCAGTTTGGCTGAAAACATTCAGTACTTC; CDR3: CASSLAENIQYF
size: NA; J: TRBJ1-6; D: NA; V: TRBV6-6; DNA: TGTGCCAGCAGTTACGGTCTGGGGGGGATGGGAAATTCACCCCTCCACTTT; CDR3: CASSYGLGGMGNSPLHF
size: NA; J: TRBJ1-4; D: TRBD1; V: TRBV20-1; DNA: TGCAGTGCGGAGGGACAGGGGAATGAAAAACTGTTTTTT; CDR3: CSAEGQGNEKLFF
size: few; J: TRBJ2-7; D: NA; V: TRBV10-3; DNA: TGTGCCATCAGTGAGTCTCCCAGGGTAGATTACGAGCAGTACTTC; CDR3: CAISESPRVDYEQYF
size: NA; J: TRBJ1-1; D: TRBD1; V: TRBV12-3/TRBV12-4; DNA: TGTGCCAGCACTATCAGAGGGGACAGGGGAGTAGTAGACACTGAAGCTTTCTTT; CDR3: CASTIRGDRGVVDTEAFF
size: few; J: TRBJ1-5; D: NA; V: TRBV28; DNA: TGTGCCAGCAGTTTAATGGCGTGGAATCAGCCCCAGCATTTT; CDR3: CASSLMAWNQPQHF
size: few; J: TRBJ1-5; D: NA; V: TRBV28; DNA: TGTGCCAGCATCCTAACAGGCGTTAGCAATCAGCCCCAGCATTTT; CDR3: CASILTGVSNQPQHF
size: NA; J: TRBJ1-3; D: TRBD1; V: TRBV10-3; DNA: TGTGCCATCAGCGCCAATCTACAGGGGACCACCATATATTTT; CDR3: CAISANLQGTTIYF
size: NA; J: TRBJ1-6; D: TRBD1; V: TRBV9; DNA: TGTGCCAGCAGCATGACAGGGGGCCTTGGGTCACCCCTCCACTTT; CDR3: CASSMTGGLGSPLHF
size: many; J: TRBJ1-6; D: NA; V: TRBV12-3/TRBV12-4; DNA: TGTGCCAGCAGTTATACAGGGAGCGCTTCACCCCTCCACTTT; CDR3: CASSYTGSASPLHF
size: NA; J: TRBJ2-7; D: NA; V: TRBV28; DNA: TGTGCCAGCAGAGGCAGTACAGTCTCCTACGAGCAGTACTTC; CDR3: CASRGSTVSYEQYF
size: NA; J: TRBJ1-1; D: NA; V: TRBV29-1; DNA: TGCAGCGGCGACAGCCCATCAAACACTGAAGCTTTCTTT; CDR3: CSGDSPSNTEAFF
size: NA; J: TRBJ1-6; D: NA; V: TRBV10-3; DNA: TGTGCCATCAGTGAGTCGTTTGTGCAGGGAGGCTCCTATAATTCACCCCTCCACTTT; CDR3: CAISESFVQGGSYNSPLHF
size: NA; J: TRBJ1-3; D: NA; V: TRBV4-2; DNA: TGTGCCAGCAGCAGGGAGTTTATAGGTCCCTCTGGAAACACCATATATTTT; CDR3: CASSREFIGPSGNTIYF
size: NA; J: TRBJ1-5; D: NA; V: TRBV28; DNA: TGTGCCAGCAGTTTGTGGCAGGGAGCAAATCAGCCCCAGCATTTT; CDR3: CASSLWQGANQPQHF